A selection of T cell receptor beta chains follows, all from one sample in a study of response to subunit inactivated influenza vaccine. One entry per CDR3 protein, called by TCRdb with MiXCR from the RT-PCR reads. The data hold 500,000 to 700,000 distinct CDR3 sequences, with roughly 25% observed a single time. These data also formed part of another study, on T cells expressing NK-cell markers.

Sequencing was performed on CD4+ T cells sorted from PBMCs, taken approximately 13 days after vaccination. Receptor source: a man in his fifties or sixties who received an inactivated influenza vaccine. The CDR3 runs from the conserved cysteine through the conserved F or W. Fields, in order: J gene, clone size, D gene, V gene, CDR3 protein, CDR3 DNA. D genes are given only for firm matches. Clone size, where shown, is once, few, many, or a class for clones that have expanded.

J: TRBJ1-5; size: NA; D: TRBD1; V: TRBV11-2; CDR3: CASSPDRVGQPQHF; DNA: TGTGCCAGCAGCCCAGACAGGGTTGGCCAGCCCCAGCATTTT
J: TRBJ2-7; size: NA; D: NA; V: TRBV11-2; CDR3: CASSLRTESYEQYF; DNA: TGTGCCAGCAGCTTAAGGACGGAATCCTACGAGCAGTACTTC
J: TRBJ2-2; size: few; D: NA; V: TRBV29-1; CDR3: CSVSEANTGELFF; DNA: TGCAGCGTATCGGAGGCGAACACCGGGGAGCTGTTTTTT
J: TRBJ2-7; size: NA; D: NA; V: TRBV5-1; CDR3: CASSLTGTHSYEQYF; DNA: TGCGCCAGCAGCTTAACCGGGACTCATTCCTACGAGCAGTACTTC
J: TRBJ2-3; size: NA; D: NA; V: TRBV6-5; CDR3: CASSYGLLTDTQYF; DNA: TGTGCCAGCAGTTACGGGCTCCTCACAGATACGCAGTATTTT
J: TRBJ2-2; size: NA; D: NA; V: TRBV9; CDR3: CASTLNYLNTGELFF; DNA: TGTGCCAGCACCCTTAATTACTTGAACACCGGGGAGCTGTTTTTT
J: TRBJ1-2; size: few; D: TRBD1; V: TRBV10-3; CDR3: CATGPQGANYGYTF; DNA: TGTGCCACCGGACCGCAGGGGGCTAACTATGGCTACACCTTC
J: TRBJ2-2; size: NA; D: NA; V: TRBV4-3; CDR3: CASSQEGGWNTGELFF; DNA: TGCGCCAGCAGCCAAGAGGGAGGATGGAACACCGGGGAGCTGTTTTTT
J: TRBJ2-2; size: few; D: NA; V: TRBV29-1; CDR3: CSVIGTPNTGELFF; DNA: TGCAGCGTTATCGGGACACCGAACACCGGGGAGCTGTTTTTT
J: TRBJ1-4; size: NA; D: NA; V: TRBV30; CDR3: CASQTGPNEKLFF; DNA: TGTGCCTCTCAAACAGGTCCCAATGAAAAACTGTTTTTT
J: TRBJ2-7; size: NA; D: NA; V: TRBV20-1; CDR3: CSATHIGEKIYEQYF; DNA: TGCAGTGCTACCCATATCGGGGAGAAGATCTACGAGCAGTACTTC
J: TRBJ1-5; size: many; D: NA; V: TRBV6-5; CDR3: CASSTRRGGAMQPQHF; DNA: TGTGCCAGCAGTACTCGTAGGGGGGGCGCAATGCAGCCCCAGCATTTT
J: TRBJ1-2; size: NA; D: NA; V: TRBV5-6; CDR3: CASSLLSVGGYTF; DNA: TGTGCCAGCAGCCTCCTTTCAGTAGGTGGCTACACCTTC
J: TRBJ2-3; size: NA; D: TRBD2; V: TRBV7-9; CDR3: CASSPPSGAITDTQYF; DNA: TGTGCCAGCAGCCCTCCTAGCGGGGCAATCACAGATACGCAGTATTTT
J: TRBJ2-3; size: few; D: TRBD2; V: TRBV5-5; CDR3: CASSGTGLAGTDTQYF; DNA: TGTGCCAGCAGCGGCACCGGACTAGCGGGCACAGATACGCAGTATTTT
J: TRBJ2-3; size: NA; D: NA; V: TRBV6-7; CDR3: CARRLERDQLHTQYF; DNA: TGTGCCAGACGGCTAGAAAGGGACCAACTCCATACGCAGTATTTT
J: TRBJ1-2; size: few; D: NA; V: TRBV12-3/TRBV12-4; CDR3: CASSLDTGGRYGYTF; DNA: TGTGCCAGCAGTTTAGATACAGGAGGGAGGTATGGCTACACCTTC
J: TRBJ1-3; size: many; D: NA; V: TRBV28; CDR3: CATISGNTIYF; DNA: TGTGCCACCATATCTGGAAACACCATATATTTT
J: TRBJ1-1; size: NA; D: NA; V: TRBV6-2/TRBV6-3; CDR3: CASSYSPPATEAFF; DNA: TGTGCCAGCAGTTACTCGCCCCCGGCCACTGAAGCTTTCTTT
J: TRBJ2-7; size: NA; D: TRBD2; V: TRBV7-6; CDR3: CASSLGSGGYEQYF; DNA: TGTGCCAGCAGCTTAGGCAGCGGGGGCTACGAGCAGTACTTC
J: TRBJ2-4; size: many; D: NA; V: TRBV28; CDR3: CASSLSEFREIAKNIQYF; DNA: TGTGCCAGCAGTTTATCTGAATTCAGGGAGATAGCCAAAAACATTCAGTACTTC
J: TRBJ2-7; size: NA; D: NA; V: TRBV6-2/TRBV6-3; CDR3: CASSYRTLLSYEQYF; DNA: TGTGCCAGCAGTTACCGGACTTTGCTCTCCTACGAGCAGTACTTC
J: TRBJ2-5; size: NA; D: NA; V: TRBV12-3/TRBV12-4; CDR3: CASSRPESIQETQYF; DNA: TGTGCCAGCAGCCGACCTGAGAGCATCCAAGAGACCCAGTACTTC
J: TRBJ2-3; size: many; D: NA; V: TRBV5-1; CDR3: CASSSTLDTQYF; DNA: TGCGCCAGCAGCTCGACACTAGATACGCAGTATTTT